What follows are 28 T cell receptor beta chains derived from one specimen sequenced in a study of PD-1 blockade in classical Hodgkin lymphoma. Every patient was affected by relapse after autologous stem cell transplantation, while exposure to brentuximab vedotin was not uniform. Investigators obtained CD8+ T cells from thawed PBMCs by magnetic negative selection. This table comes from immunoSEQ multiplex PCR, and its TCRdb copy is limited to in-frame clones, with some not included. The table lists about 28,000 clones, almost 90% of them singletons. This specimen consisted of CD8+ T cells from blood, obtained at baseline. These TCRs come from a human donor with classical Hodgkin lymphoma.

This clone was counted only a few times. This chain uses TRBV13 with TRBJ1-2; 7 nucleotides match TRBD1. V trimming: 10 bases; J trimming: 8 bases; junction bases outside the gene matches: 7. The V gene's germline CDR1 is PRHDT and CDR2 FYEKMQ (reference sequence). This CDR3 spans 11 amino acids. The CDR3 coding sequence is TGTGCCACCTATGAGGACAGGGGCTACACCTTC. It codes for CATYEDRGYTF.

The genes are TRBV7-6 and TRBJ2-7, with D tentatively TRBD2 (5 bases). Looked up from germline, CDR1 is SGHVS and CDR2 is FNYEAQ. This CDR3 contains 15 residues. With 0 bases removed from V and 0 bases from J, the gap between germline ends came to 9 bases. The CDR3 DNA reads TGTGCCAGCAGCTTAGCGAGGGCCAGCTCCTACGAGCAGTACTTC. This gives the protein CASSLARASSYEQYF.

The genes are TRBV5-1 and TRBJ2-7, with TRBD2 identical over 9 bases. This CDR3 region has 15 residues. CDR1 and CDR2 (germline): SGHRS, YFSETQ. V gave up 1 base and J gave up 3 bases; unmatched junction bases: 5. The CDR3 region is CASSLRLAAIYEQYF. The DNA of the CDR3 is TGCGCCAGCAGCTTGCGACTAGCGGCCATCTACGAGCAGTACTTC.

The CDR3 nucleotides read TGTGCCAGCAGTTTAGGGTTAGCGGATACGCAGTATTTT. Its translation is CASSLGLADTQYF. The rearrangement links TRBV28 to TRBJ2-3, with D possibly TRBD2 on 5 matching bases. The CDR3 sequence is 13 residues long. Per the germline V gene, CDR1 is MDHEN and CDR2 is SYDVKM. V lost 2 bases and J 6 bases, leaving 9 bases between the germline ends.

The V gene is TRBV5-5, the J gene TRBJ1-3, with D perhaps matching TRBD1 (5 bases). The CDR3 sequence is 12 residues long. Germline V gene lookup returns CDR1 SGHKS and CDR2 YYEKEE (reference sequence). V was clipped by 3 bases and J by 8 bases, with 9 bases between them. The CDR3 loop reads CASSSGPDTIYF. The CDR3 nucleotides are TGTGCCAGCAGCTCGGGGCCAGACACCATATATTTT.

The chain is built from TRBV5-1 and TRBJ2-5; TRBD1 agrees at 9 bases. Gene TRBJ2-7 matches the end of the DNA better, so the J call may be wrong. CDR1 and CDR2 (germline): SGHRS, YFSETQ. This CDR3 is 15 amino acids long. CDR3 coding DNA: TGCGCCAGCAGCTTGCGCCAGGACAGGGGCTACGAGCAGTACTTC. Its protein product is CASSLRQDRGYEQYF.

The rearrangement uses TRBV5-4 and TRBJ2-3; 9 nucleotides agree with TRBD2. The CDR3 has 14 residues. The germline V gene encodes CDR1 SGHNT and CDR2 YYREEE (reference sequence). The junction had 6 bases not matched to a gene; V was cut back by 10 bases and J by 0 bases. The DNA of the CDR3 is TGTGCCGTTGCGGGAGGGCCGAGCACAGATACGCAGTATTTT. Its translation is CAVAGGPSTDTQYF. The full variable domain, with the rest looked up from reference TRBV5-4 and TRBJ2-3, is ETGVTQSPTHLIKTRGQQVTLRCSSQSGHNTVSWYQQALGQGPQFIFQYYREEENGRGNFPPRFSGLQFPNYSSELNVNALELDDSALYLCAVAGGPSTDTQYFGPGTRLTVL.

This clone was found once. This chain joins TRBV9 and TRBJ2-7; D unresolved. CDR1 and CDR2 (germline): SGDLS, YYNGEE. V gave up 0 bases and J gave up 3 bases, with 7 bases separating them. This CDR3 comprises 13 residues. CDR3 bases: TGTGCCAGCAGCGTAGGGGAACGCTACGAGCAGTACTTC. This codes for CASSVGERYEQYF.

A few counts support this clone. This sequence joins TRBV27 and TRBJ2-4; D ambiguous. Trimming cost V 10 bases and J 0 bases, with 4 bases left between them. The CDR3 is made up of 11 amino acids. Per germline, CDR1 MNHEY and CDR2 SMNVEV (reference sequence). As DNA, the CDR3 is TGTGCCATAATAGCCAAAAACATTCAGTACTTC. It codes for CAIIAKNIQYF.

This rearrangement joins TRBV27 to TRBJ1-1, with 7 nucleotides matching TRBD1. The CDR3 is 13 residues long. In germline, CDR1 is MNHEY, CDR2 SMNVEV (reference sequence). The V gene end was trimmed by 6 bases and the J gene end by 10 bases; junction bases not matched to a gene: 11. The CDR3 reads CASSPWTGSLAFF. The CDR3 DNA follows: TGTGCCAGCAGCCCCTGGACAGGATCGCTAGCTTTCTTT.

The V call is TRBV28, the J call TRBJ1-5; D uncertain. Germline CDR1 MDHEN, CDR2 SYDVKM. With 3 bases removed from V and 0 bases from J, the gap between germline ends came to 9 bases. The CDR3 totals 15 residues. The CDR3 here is CASSFAPYSNQPQHF. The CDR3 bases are TGTGCCAGCAGTTTCGCTCCTTATAGCAATCAGCCCCAGCATTTT. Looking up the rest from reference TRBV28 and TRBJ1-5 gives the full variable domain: DVKVTQSSRYLVKRTGEKVFLECVQDMDHENMFWYRQDPGLGLRLIYFSYDVKMKEKGDIPEGYSVSREKKERFSLILESASTNQTSMYLCASSFAPYSNQPQHFGDGTRLSIL.

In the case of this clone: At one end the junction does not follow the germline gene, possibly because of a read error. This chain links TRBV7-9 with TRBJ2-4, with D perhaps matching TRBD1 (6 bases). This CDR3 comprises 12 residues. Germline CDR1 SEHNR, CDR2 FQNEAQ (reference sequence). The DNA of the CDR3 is TGTGCCAGCAGCCCCTGGGGTCAGGGGCAAGACTTC. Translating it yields CASSPWGQGQDF.

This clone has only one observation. The CDR3 DNA reads TGTGCCAGCAGCTCGAGAGGGGCCCCCACCTTTACATCCCAAGAGACCCAGTACTTC. It specifies CASSSRGAPTFTSQETQYF. The rearrangement joins TRBV13 to TRBJ2-5; possibly TRBD1 or TRBD2 for D (5 bases each). The germline V gene has CDR1 PRHDT and CDR2 FYEKMQ (reference sequence). Trimming cost V 4 bases and J 1 base, with 25 bases left between them. This CDR3 comprises 19 residues.

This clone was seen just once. CDR3 sequence reads: CASSWGGASEAFF. CDR3 bases: TGTGCCAGCAGCTGGGGGGGGGCCAGTGAAGCTTTCTTT. The chain recombines TRBV7-2 with TRBJ1-1, with D perhaps matching TRBD1 (6 bases). The CDR3 sequence is 13 residues long. Germline V gives CDR1 SGHTA, CDR2 FQGNSA. With 4 bases removed from V and 7 bases from J, the gap between germline ends came to 13 bases.

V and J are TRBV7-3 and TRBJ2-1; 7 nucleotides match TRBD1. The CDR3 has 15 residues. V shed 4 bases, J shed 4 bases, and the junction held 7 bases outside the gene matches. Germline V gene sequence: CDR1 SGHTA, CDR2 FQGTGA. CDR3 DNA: TGTGCCAGCAGCTCCCGGGACAGCAAATACAATGAGCAGTTCTTC. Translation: CASSSRDSKYNEQFF.

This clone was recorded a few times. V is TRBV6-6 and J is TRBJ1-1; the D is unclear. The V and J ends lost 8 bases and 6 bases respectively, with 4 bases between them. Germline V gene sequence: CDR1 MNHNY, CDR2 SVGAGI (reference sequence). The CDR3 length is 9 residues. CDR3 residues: CASGPEAFF. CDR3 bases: TGTGCCAGCGGACCTGAAGCTTTCTTT.

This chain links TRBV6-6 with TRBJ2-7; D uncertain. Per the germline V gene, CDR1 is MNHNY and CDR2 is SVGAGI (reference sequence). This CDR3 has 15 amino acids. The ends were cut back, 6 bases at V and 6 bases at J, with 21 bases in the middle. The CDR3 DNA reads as TGTGCCAGCAGACCCAATAATAATAGACTGGGCGAGCAGTACTTC. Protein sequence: CASRPNNNRLGEQYF.

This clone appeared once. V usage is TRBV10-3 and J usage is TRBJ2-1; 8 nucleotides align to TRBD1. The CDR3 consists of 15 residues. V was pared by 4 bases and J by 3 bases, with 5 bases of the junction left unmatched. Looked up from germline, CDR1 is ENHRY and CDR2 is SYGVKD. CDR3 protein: CAISGETGDYNEQFF. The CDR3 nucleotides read TGTGCCATCAGTGGAGAGACAGGGGACTACAATGAGCAGTTCTTC.

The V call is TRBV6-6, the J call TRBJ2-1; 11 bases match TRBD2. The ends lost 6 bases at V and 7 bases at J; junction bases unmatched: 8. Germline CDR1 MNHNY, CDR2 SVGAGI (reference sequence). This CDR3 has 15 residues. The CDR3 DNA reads TGTGCCAGCAGCCTACTAGCGGGAGTGAGGAATGAGCAGTTCTTC. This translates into CASSLLAGVRNEQFF.

CDR3 in amino acids: CASSQSPTGGANVLTF. The CDR3 bases are TGCGCCAGCAGCCAAAGCCCGACAGGAGGGGCCAACGTCCTGACTTTC. J is TRBJ2-6 and V is TRBV4-1; TRBD1 is a possible D gene (6 bases). The germline gives CDR1 MGHRA, CDR2 YSYEKL. V was cut by 2 bases and J by 4 bases, with 12 bases left in between. This CDR3 has 16 residues.

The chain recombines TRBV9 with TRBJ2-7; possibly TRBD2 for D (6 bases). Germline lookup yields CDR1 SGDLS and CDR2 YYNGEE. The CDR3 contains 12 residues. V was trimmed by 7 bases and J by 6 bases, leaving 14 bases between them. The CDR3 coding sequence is TGTGCCAGCGGGGGGAGAGAGGTCGAGCAGTACTTC. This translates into CASGGREVEQYF.

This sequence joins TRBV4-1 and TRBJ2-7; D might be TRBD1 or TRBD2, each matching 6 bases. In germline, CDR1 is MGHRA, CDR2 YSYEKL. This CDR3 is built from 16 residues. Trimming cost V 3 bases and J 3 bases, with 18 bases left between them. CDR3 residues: CASSQPGGRLDYEQYF. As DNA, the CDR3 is TGCGCCAGCAGCCAGCCTGGGGGGCGCCTAGACTACGAGCAGTACTTC.

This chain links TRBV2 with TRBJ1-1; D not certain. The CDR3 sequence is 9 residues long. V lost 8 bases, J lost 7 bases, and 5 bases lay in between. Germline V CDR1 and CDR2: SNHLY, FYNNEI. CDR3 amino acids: CASGVEAFF. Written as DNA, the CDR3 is TGTGCCAGCGGGGTTGAAGCTTTCTTT.

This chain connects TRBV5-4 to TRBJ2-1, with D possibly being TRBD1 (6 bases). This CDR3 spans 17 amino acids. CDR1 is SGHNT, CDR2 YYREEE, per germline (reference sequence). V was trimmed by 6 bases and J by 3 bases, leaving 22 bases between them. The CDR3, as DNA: TGTGCCAGCAATCCCCAGGAGAGGGACACAAGCTACAATGAGCAGTTCTTC. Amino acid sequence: CASNPQERDTSYNEQFF. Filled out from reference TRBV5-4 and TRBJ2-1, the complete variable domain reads ETGVTQSPTHLIKTRGQQVTLRCSSQSGHNTVSWYQQALGQGPQFIFQYYREEENGRGNFPPRFSGLQFPNYSSELNVNALELDDSALYLCASNPQERDTSYNEQFFGPGTRLTVL.

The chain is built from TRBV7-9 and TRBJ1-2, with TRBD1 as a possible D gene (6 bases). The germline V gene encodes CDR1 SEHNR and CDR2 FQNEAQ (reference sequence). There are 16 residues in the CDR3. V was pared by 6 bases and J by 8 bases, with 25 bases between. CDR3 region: CASSSVGAGALRGYTF. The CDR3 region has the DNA TGTGCCAGCAGTTCTGTTGGGGCAGGGGCACTGAGGGGCTACACCTTC.

As DNA, the CDR3 is TGTGCCAGCAGTTTAAATTCCCGGTTATACTCCTACGAGCAGTACTTC. It codes for CASSLNSRLYSYEQYF. The J gene is TRBJ2-7, the V gene TRBV28; D uncertain. The germline gives CDR1 MDHEN, CDR2 SYDVKM. The V end was cut by 2 bases, the J end by 0 bases, with 14 bases between. This CDR3 contains 16 residues.

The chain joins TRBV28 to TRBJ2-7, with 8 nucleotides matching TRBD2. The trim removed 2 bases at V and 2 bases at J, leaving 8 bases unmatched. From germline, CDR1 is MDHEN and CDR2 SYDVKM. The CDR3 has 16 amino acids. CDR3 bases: TGTGCCAGCAGTTTAGCTAGCGGGTACCCAACCTACGAGCAGTACTTC. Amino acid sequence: CASSLASGYPTYEQYF. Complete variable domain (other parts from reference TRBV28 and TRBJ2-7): DVKVTQSSRYLVKRTGEKVFLECVQDMDHENMFWYRQDPGLGLRLIYFSYDVKMKEKGDIPEGYSVSREKKERFSLILESASTNQTSMYLCASSLASGYPTYEQYFGPGTRLTVT.

CDR3 nucleotides: TGTGCCAGCAGTGACTGGGCAACTAATGAAAAACTGTTTTTT. Its protein is CASSDWATNEKLFF. V usage is TRBV2 and J usage is TRBJ1-4, with unresolved D. CDR3 length: 14 residues. V gave up 3 bases and J gave up 0 bases, with 5 bases separating them. Germline assignment: CDR1 SNHLY and CDR2 FYNNEI. Full variable domain (missing parts from reference TRBV2 and TRBJ1-4): EPEVTQTPSHQVTQMGQEVILRCVPISNHLYFYWYRQILGQKVEFLVSFYNNEISEKSEIFDDQFSVERPDGSNFTLKIRSTKLEDSAMYFCASSDWATNEKLFFGSGTQLSVL.